The 29 T cell receptor beta chains reported below all come from one sample, sequenced in a study of CD8 T cells in ankylosing spondylitis. Study-wide results and caveats: Characteristic, it appeared, of ankylosing spondylitis blood was a TCR beta motif of fewer than 10 highly homologous variants.

Their recognized antigens are unknown. TCRdb itself ran the 5' RACE reads through MiXCR, one entry per CDR3 protein. The sample shows 470,000 or so distinct CDR3 sequences, roughly 27% of them seen only once. The specimen sequenced was blood, either unsorted or a sorted T cell fraction (not recorded which). The source of these receptors is a male donor with ankylosing spondylitis.

This chain uses TRBV6-1 with TRBJ1-3, with D hard to call. The CDR3 loop spans 17 amino acids. V lost 6 bases to trimming and J lost 0 bases, with 18 bases between them. CDR1 is MNHNS and CDR2 is SASEGT in the germline V gene. The CDR3 sequence is CASSRFSRVYSGNTIYF. The CDR3 DNA follows: TGTGCCAGCAGCCGCTTCAGTCGGGTGTACTCTGGAAACACCATATATTTT.

Only a few counts were recorded for this clonotype. The chain is built from TRBV18 and TRBJ2-7; TRBD1 matches 9 bases. Germline V gene sequence: CDR1 KGHSH, CDR2 LQKENI. V shed 2 bases and J 3 bases; nucleotides not matched to a gene: 2. This CDR3 is built from 14 residues. CDR3 residues: CASSPGTGIYEQYF. The CDR3 nucleotides are TGTGCCAGCTCACCAGGGACAGGGATCTACGAGCAGTACTTC.

This clonotype was seen a handful of times. The chain links TRBV9 to TRBJ2-3; 10 bases agree with TRBD2. Germline CDR1 reads SGDLS; CDR2 reads YYNGEE. J was trimmed by 2 bases and V by 1 base; bases with no gene match: 4. The CDR3 sequence is 16 residues long. CDR3 nucleotides: TGTGCCAGCAGCGTAAGCCTAGCGGGAGTCACAGATACGCAGTATTTT. Translated: CASSVSLAGVTDTQYF.

A few counts support this clonotype. The J gene is TRBJ2-5, the V gene TRBV29-1; TRBD1 agrees at 8 bases. V gave up 6 bases and J gave up 1 base; unmatched junction bases: 4. Germline V CDR1 and CDR2: SQVTM, ANQGSEA. This CDR3 has 13 residues. CDR3 region: CSVQGTGQETQYF. Here the CDR3 DNA reads TGCAGCGTACAGGGGACAGGCCAAGAGACCCAGTACTTC.

The gene calls are TRBV25-1 and TRBJ1-5; D is ambiguous. V lost 6 bases and J 3 bases, leaving 9 bases between the germline ends. CDR3 length equals 13 residues. From germline, CDR1 is MGHDK and CDR2 SYGVNS. The CDR3 loop is CASSDGNNQPQHF. CDR3 DNA sequence: TGTGCCAGCAGCGATGGGAACAATCAGCCCCAGCATTTT.

This clonotype turned up a few times. The rearrangement joins TRBV20-1 to TRBJ2-7; a possible D gene is TRBD2 (6 bases). V gave up 0 bases and J gave up 2 bases, with 11 bases separating them. This CDR3 has 14 residues. Germline V gives CDR1 DFQATT, CDR2 SNEGSKA (reference sequence). CDR3 nucleotide sequence: TGCAGTGCTAGAGATCGGACTAACACCTACGAGCAGTACTTC. It translates to CSARDRTNTYEQYF.

The rearrangement links TRBV5-5 to TRBJ1-2; D might be TRBD1 (5 bases). Per germline, CDR1 SGHKS and CDR2 YYEKEE (reference sequence). This CDR3 is 16 amino acids long. The V end lost 0 bases, the J end lost 4 bases, and 16 bases lay between the germline ends. The CDR3 protein is CASSLARDPTAYGYTF. The CDR3, as DNA: TGTGCCAGCAGCTTGGCCCGGGACCCAACGGCCTATGGCTACACCTTC.

V is TRBV29-1 and J is TRBJ1-1, with a weak D call TRBD1 (6 bases). Trimming removed 8 bases at V and 5 bases at J, with 15 bases between. Germline V lookup: CDR1 SQVTM, CDR2 ANQGSEA. There are 12 residues in the CDR3. The CDR3 loop is CSTIEGGTEAFF. CDR3 coding DNA: TGCAGCACGATAGAGGGGGGGACTGAAGCTTTCTTT.

This clonotype appeared a few times. This chain connects TRBV3-1 to TRBJ2-1, with TRBD1 identical over 7 bases. Germline-derived CDR1 and CDR2 are LGHDT and YNNKEL (reference sequence). This CDR3 has 16 residues. V lost 5 bases and J lost 1; bases outside the gene matches: 8. The CDR3 DNA follows: TGTGCCAGCAGCTTTCAGACAGGGACATCCTACAATGAGCAGTTCTTC. This gives the protein CASSFQTGTSYNEQFF.

In its sample, this clonotype was seen many times. The chain joins TRBV12-3 or TRBV12-4 to TRBJ1-1, with TRBD1 as a possible D gene (6 bases). Trimming pared 6 bases from V and 5 bases from J, leaving 13 bases between. The CDR3 is 13 amino acids. The CDR3 loop reads CASSLTGRTEAFF. CDR3 nucleotide sequence: TGTGCCAGCAGCTTAACAGGGAGGACTGAAGCTTTCTTT.

Of note for this clonotype: This may stem from a read error, because a much larger clone lies one nucleotide away. The genes are TRBV12-3 or TRBV12-4 and TRBJ2-5; unclear D gene. Trimming took off 5 bases at V and 5 bases at J, with 6 bases between the two ends. This CDR3 spans 11 amino acids. CDR3: CASSIGETQYF. Written as DNA, the CDR3 is TGTGCCAGCAGTATCGGGGAGACCCAGTACTTC.

For the CDR3, the DNA is TGTGCCAGCAGCCAAGCGGGACTAGCGGGAGGTGGAGATACGCAGTATTTT. It codes for CASSQAGLAGGGDTQYF. This chain joins TRBV4-2 and TRBJ2-3, with 15 bases matching TRBD2. The CDR3 loop spans 17 amino acids. The germline V gene has CDR1 LGHNA and CDR2 YNFKEQ. Unmatched junction bases numbered 4, after V lost 1 base and J lost 5 bases.

The genes are TRBV6-2 or TRBV6-3 and TRBJ2-1; TRBD2 agrees at 11 bases. The CDR3 extends over 15 amino acids. V lost 6 bases, J lost 8 bases, and 9 bases stayed unmatched. Germline CDR1 and CDR2: MNHEY and SVGEGT. The CDR3 coding sequence is TGTGCCAGCAGCCGAACTAGCGGGAGACCCGATGAGCAGTTCTTC. The encoded protein is CASSRTSGRPDEQFF.

The chain couples TRBV29-1 to TRBJ1-4, with D unclear. There are 12 residues in the CDR3. Looked up from germline, CDR1 is SQVTM and CDR2 is ANQGSEA. Trimming pared 1 base from V and 8 bases from J, leaving 8 bases between. In DNA, the CDR3 is TGCAGCGTTGAAGGGGGTAACGAAAAACTGTTTTTT. Translated: CSVEGGNEKLFF.

This clonotype was seen only a few times. The gene calls are TRBV30 and TRBJ2-3; D gene ambiguous. CDR3 length: 13 amino acids. V lost 3 bases and J 0 bases, leaving 7 bases between the germline ends. In germline, CDR1 is GTSNPN, CDR2 SVGIG (reference sequence). The CDR3 DNA sequence: TGTGCCTGGAGCAGAGCTAGCACAGATACGCAGTATTTT. Protein product: CAWSRASTDTQYF.

This clonotype was recorded many times. This chain's CDR3 is CSARAGQGGGFTDTQYF. CDR3 sequence (DNA): TGCAGTGCTAGAGCAGGACAGGGAGGAGGGTTCACAGATACGCAGTATTTT. The rearrangement uses TRBV20-1 and TRBJ2-3; TRBD1 matches 8 bases. Looked up from germline, CDR1 is DFQATT and CDR2 is SNEGSKA (reference sequence). The CDR3 is made up of 17 amino acids. After removal of 1 base from V and 2 bases from J, the junction contained 11 bases not matched to a gene.

This clonotype was detected only a few times. The chain carries TRBV27 and TRBJ2-1; TRBD2 aligns across 8 bases. This CDR3 comprises 15 residues. CDR1 and CDR2 from the germline V gene are MNHEY and SMNVEV (reference sequence). The ends lost 8 bases at V and 8 bases at J; junction bases unmatched: 14. CDR3 sequence: CASHDLAGGTYEQFF. CDR3 bases: TGTGCCAGCCACGATTTGGCGGGAGGAACCTATGAGCAGTTCTTC.

This clonotype showed up just a few times. V and J are TRBV20-1 and TRBJ2-1; no clear D gene. The V gene's germline CDR1 is DFQATT and CDR2 SNEGSKA (reference sequence). The ends were cut back, 6 bases at V and 0 bases at J, with 15 bases in the middle. The CDR3 sequence is 15 residues long. In DNA, the CDR3 is TGCAGTGCCCGGAAGGCGGAAAGCTCCTACAATGAGCAGTTCTTC. Encoded protein: CSARKAESSYNEQFF.

The rearrangement joins TRBV5-1 to TRBJ1-2; 8 nucleotides match TRBD1. CDR1 and CDR2 from the germline V gene are SGHRS and YFSETQ. J gave up 11 bases and V 4 bases, and 10 bases lay outside the gene matches. This CDR3 is 13 amino acids long. CDR3 residues: CASSIDRGGGYTF. The CDR3 DNA is TGCGCCAGCAGCATAGACAGGGGAGGTGGATACACCTTC.

There are a few counts of this clonotype. The rearrangement uses TRBV3-1 and TRBJ2-1; D is perhaps TRBD2 (6 bases). The V gene lost 1 base and the J gene lost 4 bases, with 11 bases spanning the gap. The CDR3 has 15 residues. Germline CDR1 is LGHDT and CDR2 is YNNKEL (reference sequence). The CDR3 reads CASSQVGGRYNEQFF. As DNA, the CDR3 is TGTGCCAGCAGCCAAGTTGGAGGGAGATACAATGAGCAGTTCTTC.

This clonotype was counted between two and nine times. This chain uses TRBV27 with TRBJ1-6, with TRBD1 matching over 7 bases. V gave up 7 bases and J gave up 7 bases; unmatched junction bases: 10. CDR3 length equals 15 residues. The germline gives CDR1 MNHEY, CDR2 SMNVEV (reference sequence). The CDR3 here is CASTLQGQRNSPLHF. The CDR3 DNA follows: TGTGCCAGCACTCTACAGGGGCAGAGAAATTCACCCCTCCACTTT.

This clonotype came up a few times. The chain joins TRBV3-1 to TRBJ2-4; the D is unclear. CDR3 length: 17 residues. Trimming left V 3 bases short and J 1 base short, with 16 bases between. Germline values: CDR1 LGHDT, CDR2 YNNKEL (reference sequence). The CDR3 bases are TGTGCCAGCAGCCAGGCCAACAGCGTAGTTGCCAAAAACATTCAGTACTTC. Translation: CASSQANSVVAKNIQYF. The full variable domain, with the rest looked up from reference TRBV3-1 and TRBJ2-4, is DTAVSQTPKYLVTQMGNDKSIKCEQNLGHDTMYWYKQDSKKFLKIMFSYNNKELIINETVPNRFSPKSPDKAHLNLHINSLELGDSAVYFCASSQANSVVAKNIQYFGAGTRLSVL.

This clonotype occurred a few times. The gene calls are TRBV18 and TRBJ2-3, with TRBD1 matching over 7 bases. The germline V gene has CDR1 KGHSH and CDR2 LQKENI. This CDR3 is 15 amino acids long. Trimming removed 3 bases from V and 2 bases from J; junction bases left unmatched: 5. CDR3 coding DNA: TGTGCCAGCTCACCGACAGGGAACCCCACAGATACGCAGTATTTT. Translated: CASSPTGNPTDTQYF. Complete variable domain (other parts from reference TRBV18 and TRBJ2-3): NAGVMQNPRHLVRRRGQEARLRCSPMKGHSHVYWYRQLPEEGLKFMVYLQKENIIDESGMPKERFSAEFPKEGPSILRIQQVVRGDSAAYFCASSPTGNPTDTQYFGPGTRLTVL.

This clonotype occurred a few times. The CDR3 loop is CASSLLQGSHEQYV. As DNA, the CDR3 is TGCGCCAGCAGCCTATTACAGGGTAGCCACGAGCAGTACGTC. The genes are TRBV5-1 and TRBJ2-7, with TRBD1 as a possible D gene (6 bases). The CDR3 length is 14 residues. Per germline, CDR1 SGHRS and CDR2 YFSETQ. The V end was cut by 4 bases, the J end by 5 bases, with 16 bases between.

The chain is built from TRBV7-9 and TRBJ1-1; D unresolved. This CDR3 has 12 residues. Germline CDR1 is SEHNR and CDR2 is FQNEAQ (reference sequence). The germline V and J ends were trimmed by 5 bases and 7 bases, with 11 bases remaining between them. The CDR3 DNA reads as TGTGCCAGCAGCCCCCAGCGGGGTGAAGCTTTCTTT. Protein: CASSPQRGEAFF.

The V gene is TRBV27, the J gene TRBJ1-1, with D uncertain. The germline V gene encodes CDR1 MNHEY and CDR2 SMNVEV (reference sequence). V gave up 3 bases and J gave up 1 base, with 9 bases separating them. The CDR3 has 14 amino acids. CDR3: CASSFPGPNTEAFF. CDR3 sequence (DNA): TGTGCCAGCAGTTTTCCCGGCCCGAACACTGAAGCTTTCTTT.

This clonotype was observed a single time. J is TRBJ2-5 and V is TRBV12-3 or TRBV12-4, with 11 bases matching TRBD2. Losses at the gene ends were 3 bases for V and 3 bases for J; bases not matched to a gene: 15. This CDR3 has 19 amino acids. CDR3 nucleotide sequence: TGTGCCAGCAGTTTTGTTAGCGGGAGGGCCGGCGACCACAAAGAGACCCAGTACTTC. Amino acids: CASSFVSGRAGDHKETQYF.

This clonotype was observed a handful of times. This chain connects TRBV5-1 to TRBJ2-1; D is possibly TRBD1 or TRBD2 (5 bases each). The CDR3 has 15 residues. Trimming stripped 3 bases from V and 15 bases from J, with 25 bases between. From germline, CDR1 is SGHRS and CDR2 YFSETQ. CDR3 sequence reads: CASSWDPSDPSNWFF. CDR3 DNA: TGCGCCAGCAGCTGGGACCCCTCAGATCCTTCAAACTGGTTCTTC.

The genes are TRBV21-1 and TRBJ2-5; the D call TRBD1 from the table was never checked on the DNA. TRBV21-1 is a pseudogene segment. CDR3 length equals 15 residues. The CDR3 region has the DNA TGTGCCAGCAGCAAAGGGGACAGGGCAGGAGAGACCCAGTACTTC. Protein product: CASSKGDRAGETQYF.